These 32 T cell receptor beta chains were all obtained from the same sample, sequenced in a study of blood T cell repertoires in COVID-19. Here immunoSEQ multiplex PCR was the method, and the copy in TCRdb shows in-frame clones only, minus some. The repertoire holds roughly 190,000 clones, more than 75% seen once, with roughly a sixth in the top ten. Sequenced sample: PBMCs or T cells enriched from blood (not recorded which). Source of these receptors: a woman between 45 and 60 years old with acute COVID-19.

The rearrangement links TRBV14 to TRBJ1-2; maybe TRBD1 (5 bases). V was trimmed by 4 bases and J by 14 bases, leaving 23 bases between them. Germline V CDR1 and CDR2: SGHDN, FVKESK. CDR3 length: 14 amino acids. The DNA of the CDR3 is TGTGCCAGCAGCCGATCGAATAGGAGAACGGAGGGGACCTTC. As protein: CASSRSNRRTEGTF.

This clone was counted a few times. The chain links TRBV18 to TRBJ2-6; D gene uncertain. Trimming took off 4 bases at V and 0 bases at J, with 7 bases between the two ends. Per the germline V gene, CDR1 is KGHSH and CDR2 is LQKENI. The CDR3 is made up of 15 amino acids. CDR3 sequence: CASSRQDSGANVLTF. The CDR3 DNA is TGTGCCAGCTCACGTCAGGACTCTGGGGCCAACGTCCTGACTTTC.

The chain combines TRBV28 with TRBJ1-2; 7 positions agree with TRBD1. Trimming cost V 4 bases and J 4 bases; bases outside gene matches: 3. The CDR3 is 13 amino acids. CDR1 MDHEN and CDR2 SYDVKM come from the germline V gene. This CDR3 is CASSSQGIYGYTF. DNA for the CDR3: TGTGCCAGCAGTTCACAGGGGATCTATGGCTACACCTTC.

This chain connects TRBV21-1 to TRBJ2-2; TRBD2 reflects the table's D call only, with no check against the DNA. TRBV21-1 is flagged as a pseudogene. This CDR3 spans 15 amino acids. In nucleotides, the CDR3 is TGTGCCAGCTACGGACGGGGGTCGTGCACCGGGGAGCTGTTTTTT. Translated: CASYGRGSCTGELFF.

This clone was observed a few times. V is TRBV6-5 and J is TRBJ1-5, with D uncertain. Germline CDR1 and CDR2: MNHEY and SVGAGI. The CDR3 has 15 residues. Trimming cost V 8 bases and J 1 base, with 15 bases left between them. The CDR3 sequence is CASHAGSRSNQPQHF. The DNA of the CDR3 is TGTGCCAGCCATGCGGGGTCAAGGAGCAATCAGCCCCAGCATTTT.

The gene calls are TRBV25-1 and TRBJ1-1, with 12 bases that match TRBD1. This CDR3 contains 17 residues. J was trimmed by 2 bases and V by 7 bases; bases with no gene match: 11. Germline-derived CDR1 and CDR2 are MGHDK and SYGVNS. In DNA form, the CDR3 reads TGTGCCAGCACCAAAACGCCGGGACAGGGGGCAAACACTGAAGCTTTCTTT. This gives the protein CASTKTPGQGANTEAFF. The full variable domain, its missing parts supplied by reference TRBV25-1 and TRBJ1-1, is EADIYQTPRYLVIGTGKKITLECSQTMGHDKMYWYQQDPGMELHLIHYSYGVNSTEKGDLSSESTVSRIRTEHFPLTLESARPSHTSQYLCASTKTPGQGANTEAFFGQGTRLTVV.

This chain joins TRBV6-5 and TRBJ2-6; 7 bases match TRBD1. Trimming at V came to 5 bases and at J to 4 bases, leaving 5 bases not matched to a gene. CDR3 length: 15 amino acids. Germline CDR1 reads MNHEY; CDR2 reads SVGAGI. CDR3 DNA: TGTGCCAGCAGTAGGGACAGTCAAGGGGCCAACGTCCTGACTTTC. This encodes CASSRDSQGANVLTF.

The chain combines TRBV5-4 with TRBJ1-2; possible D gene TRBD1, 6 bases. The V end was cut by 4 bases, the J end by 2 bases, with 9 bases between. Germline loops: CDR1 SGHNT, CDR2 YYREEE (reference sequence). This CDR3 spans 13 amino acids. CDR3 nucleotide sequence: TGTGCCAGCAGCGTGGACAGAAACTATGGCTACACCTTC. Translated: CASSVDRNYGYTF.

This clone has only a few counts. The chain joins TRBV29-1 to TRBJ2-1; 7 bases are a match to TRBD2. The CDR3 length is 11 residues. With V trimmed by 4 bases and J by 7 bases, 1 base remained unmatched. Germline CDR1 reads SQVTM; CDR2 reads ANQGSEA. CDR3: CSVGEGNEQFF. In DNA, the CDR3 is TGCAGCGTTGGGGAGGGGAATGAGCAGTTCTTC.

This clone was observed at least ten times. This chain links TRBV7-8 with TRBJ2-7; tentatively, D is TRBD2 (6 bases). The CDR3 length is 13 residues. Germline CDR1 reads SGHVS; CDR2 reads FQNEAQ. Trimming removed 3 bases from V and 5 bases from J, with 11 bases in between. The CDR3 sequence is CASSFTGDHEQYV. The CDR3 nucleotides read TGTGCCAGCAGCTTTACGGGGGACCACGAGCAGTACGTC.

In this sample, this clone turned up a few times. This chain connects TRBV5-6 to TRBJ1-2; possibly TRBD1 for D (6 bases). CDR1 is SGHDT and CDR2 is YYEEEE in the germline V gene. The CDR3 runs 15 residues. Trimming stripped 1 base from V and 2 bases from J, with 12 bases between. Here the CDR3 reads CASSLIGRGNYGYTF. DNA for the CDR3: TGTGCCAGCAGCTTGATCGGCAGGGGAAACTATGGCTACACCTTC. Combining the CDR3 with reference TRBV5-6 and TRBJ1-2 gives the whole variable domain DAGVTQSPTHLIKTRGQQVTLRCSPKSGHDTVSWYQQALGQGPQFIFQYYEEEERQRGNFPDRFSGHQFPNYSSELNVNALLLGDSALYLCASSLIGRGNYGYTFGSGTRLTVV.

This chain connects TRBV11-2 to TRBJ1-2; 7 bases match TRBD1. Germline V gene data show CDR1 as SGHAT and CDR2 as FQNNGV. After removal of 5 bases from V and 4 bases from J, the junction contained 4 bases not matched to a gene. This CDR3 contains 13 residues. The CDR3 spells CASSRDRSYGYTF. The CDR3 DNA follows: TGTGCCAGCAGCCGGGACAGAAGCTATGGCTACACCTTC. Based on the CDR3 plus reference TRBV11-2 and TRBJ1-2, the full variable domain is EAGVAQSPRYKIIEKRQSVAFWCNPISGHATLYWYQQILGQGPKLLIQFQNNGVVDDSQLPKDRFSAERLKGVDSTLKIQPAKLEDSAVYLCASSRDRSYGYTFGSGTRLTVV.

This chain connects TRBV4-2 to TRBJ1-2; possibly TRBD1 for D (5 bases). CDR1 LGHNA and CDR2 YNFKEQ come from the germline V gene. The CDR3 contains 16 residues. V lost 4 bases and J 2 bases, leaving 17 bases between the germline ends. This CDR3 reads CASSRLGAGPNYGYTF. CDR3 DNA sequence: TGTGCCAGCAGCCGATTAGGCGCAGGGCCCAACTATGGCTACACCTTC.

CDR3 amino acids: CASSLLTGGAYGYTF. The CDR3 nucleotides are TGTGCCAGCAGCCTCCTTACAGGGGGCGCGTATGGCTACACCTTC. The chain couples TRBV9 to TRBJ1-2; 9 nucleotides line up with TRBD1. After removal of 4 bases from V and 5 bases from J, the junction contained 9 bases not matched to a gene. The CDR3 sequence is 15 residues long. Per the germline V gene, CDR1 is SGDLS and CDR2 is YYNGEE.

The genes are TRBV11-2 and TRBJ2-5; D unclear. Trimming took 3 bases from V and 5 from J, leaving 10 bases between them. Germline CDR1 and CDR2: SGHAT and FQNNGV. This CDR3 has 13 residues. As DNA, the CDR3 is TGTGCCAGCAGCTTTCCTAAGGAGGAGACCCAGTACTTC. This codes for CASSFPKEETQYF.

The V and J genes are TRBV7-9 and TRBJ1-3, with 7 bases aligning to TRBD1. This CDR3 has 14 amino acids. J gave up 7 bases and V 6 bases, and 9 bases lay outside the gene matches. Germline V lookup: CDR1 SEHNR, CDR2 FQNEAQ (reference sequence). DNA of the CDR3: TGTGCCAGCAGAGAGGGCAGGGGGGATAACACCATATATTTT. It yields the protein CASREGRGDNTIYF.

This CDR3 reads CARPTGHVNQPQHF. In nucleotides, the CDR3 is TGTGCCAGGCCTACGGGACACGTAAATCAGCCCCAGCATTTT. The chain uses TRBV6-4 and TRBJ1-5; TRBD1 might be the D (6 bases). The V gene lost 9 bases and the J gene lost 4 bases, with 16 bases spanning the gap. The V gene's germline CDR1 is MRHNA and CDR2 SNTAGT. The CDR3 is 14 residues long.

The rearrangement links TRBV18 to TRBJ1-1; 8 positions agree with TRBD1. V lost 4 bases and J lost 1; bases outside the gene matches: 5. The CDR3 sequence is 15 residues long. Germline CDR1 and CDR2: KGHSH and LQKENI. This chain's CDR3 is CASSHGQGRNTEAFF. The CDR3 DNA sequence: TGTGCCAGCTCACATGGACAGGGTAGGAACACTGAAGCTTTCTTT.

This sequence joins TRBV19 and TRBJ2-3; no clear D gene. CDR3 size: 15 residues. V lost 6 bases, J lost 0 bases, and 13 bases lay in between. Per germline, CDR1 LNHDA and CDR2 SQIVND (reference sequence). The CDR3 loop is CASSPIETSTDTQYF. DNA of the CDR3: TGTGCCAGTAGCCCTATTGAAACTAGCACAGATACGCAGTATTTT.

This chain links TRBV5-4 with TRBJ1-2, with 8 nucleotides matching TRBD1. The CDR3 has 15 residues. J lost 4 bases, V lost 3 bases, and 8 bases had no gene match. Germline loops: CDR1 SGHNT, CDR2 YYREEE (reference sequence). The CDR3 region has the DNA TGTGCCAGCAGCTCCCGGGACAGGAGCTTCTATGGCTACACCTTC. It specifies CASSSRDRSFYGYTF. The full variable domain, in which reference TRBV5-4 and TRBJ1-2 provide the parts outside the CDR3, is ETGVTQSPTHLIKTRGQQVTLRCSSQSGHNTVSWYQQALGQGPQFIFQYYREEENGRGNFPPRFSGLQFPNYSSELNVNALELDDSALYLCASSSRDRSFYGYTFGSGTRLTVV.

This clone was seen a single time. The V and J genes are TRBV28 and TRBJ2-3, with D possibly matching TRBD1 (5 bases). Germline V gene sequence: CDR1 MDHEN, CDR2 SYDVKM. Trimming stripped 7 bases from V and 5 bases from J, with 10 bases between. The CDR3 is 12 amino acids. The CDR3 protein is CASNPDRDTQYF. In nucleotides, the CDR3 is TGTGCCAGCAACCCAGACAGAGATACGCAGTATTTT.

This chain connects TRBV9 to TRBJ2-3; TRBD2 matches at 11 bases. J gave up 2 bases and V 2 bases, and 7 bases lay outside the gene matches. This CDR3 comprises 17 residues. Germline CDR1 is SGDLS and CDR2 is YYNGEE. The CDR3 sequence: CASSVGASGGFTDTQYF. The CDR3 DNA is TGTGCCAGCAGCGTCGGGGCTAGCGGGGGGTTCACAGATACGCAGTATTTT.

The chain joins TRBV18 to TRBJ2-5; 10 nucleotides match TRBD2. The CDR3 spans 15 residues. J gave up 3 bases and V 1 base, and 2 bases lay outside the gene matches. From germline, CDR1 is KGHSH and CDR2 LQKENI. CDR3 nucleotide sequence: TGTGCCAGCTCACCACATGGACTAGCGGAAGAGACCCAGTACTTC. Protein: CASSPHGLAEETQYF.

This clone was seen many times. The chain has TRBV29-1 and TRBJ1-3, with D maybe TRBD1 (6 bases). There are 13 residues in the CDR3. Trimming took off 6 bases at V and 1 base at J, with 10 bases between the two ends. Germline V lookup: CDR1 SQVTM, CDR2 ANQGSEA. CDR3 sequence (DNA): TGCAGCGTACGAGGGGGTTCTGGAAACACCATATATTTT. Its protein is CSVRGGSGNTIYF.

V is TRBV5-6 and J is TRBJ1-5, with D perhaps matching TRBD1 (6 bases). Germline-derived CDR1 and CDR2 are SGHDT and YYEEEE. This CDR3 contains 15 residues. V was cut by 2 bases and J by 4 bases, with 13 bases left in between. The CDR3 nucleotides are TGTGCCAGCAGCTTAATCGGGACACCAAATCAGCCCCAGCATTTT. It yields the protein CASSLIGTPNQPQHF. Looking up the rest from reference TRBV5-6 and TRBJ1-5 gives the full variable domain: DAGVTQSPTHLIKTRGQQVTLRCSPKSGHDTVSWYQQALGQGPQFIFQYYEEEERQRGNFPDRFSGHQFPNYSSELNVNALLLGDSALYLCASSLIGTPNQPQHFGDGTRLSIL.

V usage is TRBV11-3 and J usage is TRBJ2-2; TRBD2 is a possible D gene (6 bases). The length of the CDR3 is 14 residues. Deletions cut 8 bases from V and 6 bases from J, with 16 bases between. Germline-derived CDR1 and CDR2 are SGHNT and YENEEA. CDR3 sequence reads: CASSSGRWAGELFF. CDR3 in DNA: TGTGCCAGCTCCTCGGGGAGGTGGGCCGGGGAGCTGTTTTTT.

The J gene is TRBJ2-4, the V gene TRBV5-1; D perhaps matches TRBD2 (5 bases). The CDR3 covers 11 residues. V was cut by 8 bases and J by 6 bases, with 9 bases left in between. Germline-derived CDR1 and CDR2 are SGHRS and YFSETQ. As DNA, the CDR3 is TGCGCCAGGGTGAGCGGAAACATTCAGTACTTC. As protein: CARVSGNIQYF.

The chain employs TRBV3-1 (or the pseudogene TRBV3-2) and TRBJ1-2, with 9 bases that match TRBD1. The CDR3 is made up of 12 amino acids. Germline-derived CDR1 and CDR2 are LGHDT and YNNKEL (reference sequence). The V and J ends lost 4 bases and 13 bases, in that order; junction bases with no gene match: 7. CDR3 loop: CASSPGDRATTF. Here the CDR3 DNA reads TGTGCCAGCAGCCCTGGGGACAGGGCGACCACCTTC.

The chain employs TRBV28 and TRBJ1-2; 7 bases are shared with TRBD1. The CDR3 length is 16 residues. Germline V gives CDR1 MDHEN, CDR2 SYDVKM. The J segment lost 4 bases and the V segment lost 4 bases, leaving 12 bases of the junction unmatched. The CDR3 region is CASSSSTRQGGYGYTF. Here the CDR3 DNA reads TGTGCCAGCAGTTCCTCAACTCGACAGGGAGGCTATGGCTACACCTTC.

J is TRBJ2-2 and V is TRBV6-2 or TRBV6-3, with 10 bases aligning to TRBD2. V dropped 6 bases and J dropped 1; count of bases not matched to a gene: 5. The CDR3 loop spans 16 amino acids. CDR1 is MNHEY, CDR2 SVGEGT, per germline. CDR3: CASRPPSGRNTGELFF. The DNA of the CDR3 is TGTGCCAGCAGACCTCCTAGCGGGAGGAACACCGGGGAGCTGTTTTTT.

The CDR3 nucleotides read TGTGCCAGCAGGCAGGAAGGGGTAGCTGGAAACACCATATATTTT. Its translation: CASRQEGVAGNTIYF. The rearrangement joins TRBV2 to TRBJ1-3; D perhaps matches TRBD1 (5 bases). Trimming removed 6 bases at V and 2 bases at J, with 14 bases between. The CDR3 totals 15 residues. Per germline, CDR1 SNHLY and CDR2 FYNNEI.

V is TRBV28 and J is TRBJ1-5; TRBD1 matches 8 bases. There are 17 residues in the CDR3. CDR1 and CDR2 from the germline V gene are MDHEN and SYDVKM. V was pared by 3 bases and J by 3 bases, with 10 bases of the junction left unmatched. In DNA, the CDR3 is TGTGCCAGCAGTTTCGGACAGGGCACCTCCCTCAATCAGCCCCAGCATTTT. It encodes CASSFGQGTSLNQPQHF. Full variable domain (outside the CDR3, taken from reference TRBV28 and TRBJ1-5): DVKVTQSSRYLVKRTGEKVFLECVQDMDHENMFWYRQDPGLGLRLIYFSYDVKMKEKGDIPEGYSVSREKKERFSLILESASTNQTSMYLCASSFGQGTSLNQPQHFGDGTRLSIL.